These T cell receptor beta chains were read from a single sample in a study of blood T cells in healthy people across ages. TCRdb reprocessed the 5' RACE reads with MiXCR, giving one entry per CDR3 protein. The sample carries roughly 570,000 distinct CDR3 sequences, about 26% recorded once. Sequencing was carried out using blood. The origin of the receptors is a woman between 65 and 79 years old in good health. The CDR3 runs from the conserved cysteine through the conserved F or W. The D gene is left open where the match is weak. Rows may omit the clone size; those that give it use once, few, many or a size class.

clone_size: .; v_call: TRBV20-1; j_call: TRBJ2-1; d_call: .; cdr3_length: 13; cdr3_aa: CSARVGSYNEQFF; cdr3_nt: TGCAGTGCTAGGGTCGGGAGTTACAATGAGCAGTTCTTC
clone_size: few; v_call: TRBV7-9; j_call: TRBJ1-4; d_call: .; cdr3_length: 14; cdr3_aa: CASSLGYTNEKLFF; cdr3_nt: TGTGCCAGCAGCTTAGGGTACACTAATGAAAAACTGTTTTTT
clone_size: few; v_call: TRBV20-1; j_call: TRBJ2-7; d_call: .; cdr3_length: 13; cdr3_aa: CSASRRATYEQYF; cdr3_nt: TGCAGTGCTAGTCGAAGGGCGACCTACGAGCAGTACTTC
clone_size: .; v_call: TRBV6-1; j_call: TRBJ1-4; d_call: .; cdr3_length: 15; cdr3_aa: CASSDQGGVAEKLFF; cdr3_nt: TGTGCCAGCAGTGATCAGGGAGGTGTTGCGGAAAAACTGTTTTTT
clone_size: .; v_call: TRBV29-1; j_call: TRBJ2-3; d_call: .; cdr3_length: 14; cdr3_aa: CSVARSPLTDTQYF; cdr3_nt: TGCAGCGTTGCCCGGTCACCACTCACAGATACGCAGTATTTT
clone_size: .; v_call: TRBV7-2; j_call: TRBJ2-1; d_call: .; cdr3_length: 15; cdr3_aa: CASSLDSSRGYEQFF; cdr3_nt: TGTGCCAGCAGCTTAGATTCCTCACGAGGGTATGAGCAGTTCTTC
clone_size: .; v_call: TRBV20-1; j_call: TRBJ1-4; d_call: .; cdr3_length: 16; cdr3_aa: CSARDLDRPGNEKLFF; cdr3_nt: TGCAGTGCTAGAGATCTTGACAGGCCGGGAAATGAAAAACTGTTTTTT
clone_size: few; v_call: TRBV14; j_call: TRBJ1-2; d_call: TRBD1; cdr3_length: 15; cdr3_aa: CASSHQTGGSGGYTF; cdr3_nt: TGTGCCAGCAGCCACCAGACAGGGGGCTCTGGTGGCTACACCTTC
clone_size: .; v_call: TRBV20-1; j_call: TRBJ1-1; d_call: TRBD1; cdr3_length: 15; cdr3_aa: CSARGGTGGASEAFF; cdr3_nt: TGCAGTGCTAGAGGTGGAACAGGGGGCGCCTCTGAAGCTTTCTTT
clone_size: few; v_call: TRBV2; j_call: TRBJ1-5; d_call: .; cdr3_length: 14; cdr3_aa: CASSVRGSNQPQHF; cdr3_nt: TGTGCCAGCAGTGTCAGGGGAAGCAATCAGCCCCAGCATTTT
clone_size: few; v_call: TRBV7-2; j_call: TRBJ2-5; d_call: .; cdr3_length: 11; cdr3_aa: CASSLSTSQYF; cdr3_nt: TGTGCCAGCAGCCTCTCGACGTCCCAGTACTTC
clone_size: .; v_call: TRBV12-3/TRBV12-4; j_call: TRBJ1-1; d_call: .; cdr3_length: 15; cdr3_aa: CASSFAAGVNTEAFF; cdr3_nt: TGTGCCAGCAGTTTTGCGGCGGGGGTGAACACTGAAGCTTTCTTT
clone_size: few; v_call: TRBV7-2; j_call: TRBJ2-5; d_call: .; cdr3_length: 14; cdr3_aa: CASSLGIFAETQYF; cdr3_nt: TGTGCCAGCAGCTTAGGAATTTTCGCAGAGACCCAGTACTTC
clone_size: .; v_call: TRBV10-3; j_call: TRBJ2-7; d_call: .; cdr3_length: 14; cdr3_aa: CAISELGLIGEQYF; cdr3_nt: TGTGCCATCAGTGAGCTCGGCCTGATTGGGGAGCAGTACTTC
clone_size: few; v_call: TRBV7-6; j_call: TRBJ1-5; d_call: .; cdr3_length: 14; cdr3_aa: CASSYTNRADTQHF; cdr3_nt: TGTGCCAGCAGCTATACGAACAGGGCAGATACGCAGCATTTT
clone_size: few; v_call: TRBV30; j_call: TRBJ2-5; d_call: .; cdr3_length: 14; cdr3_aa: CAWSFGGMGETQYF; cdr3_nt: TGTGCCTGGAGTTTCGGGGGAATGGGAGAGACCCAGTACTTC
clone_size: .; v_call: TRBV7-2; j_call: TRBJ2-3; d_call: .; cdr3_length: 13; cdr3_aa: CASSGGAGDTQYF; cdr3_nt: TGTGCCAGCAGCGGGGGGGCCGGAGATACGCAGTATTTT
clone_size: .; v_call: TRBV4-3; j_call: TRBJ2-1; d_call: .; cdr3_length: 16; cdr3_aa: CASSQDPLSSYNEQFF; cdr3_nt: TGCGCCAGCAGCCAAGATCCCTTGAGCTCCTACAATGAGCAGTTCTTC
clone_size: once; v_call: TRBV7-2; j_call: TRBJ1-2; d_call: .; cdr3_length: 14; cdr3_aa: CASSLRNGGSGYTF; cdr3_nt: TGTGCCAGCAGCTTACGTAACGGGGGCAGTGGCTACACCTTC
clone_size: .; v_call: TRBV4-2; j_call: TRBJ2-4; d_call: TRBD1; cdr3_length: 14; cdr3_aa: CASSQRQGGSIQYF; cdr3_nt: TGTGCCAGCAGCCAGCGACAGGGGGGAAGCATTCAGTACTTC
clone_size: few; v_call: TRBV6-5; j_call: TRBJ1-2; d_call: .; cdr3_length: 13; cdr3_aa: CASSQDSYYGYTF; cdr3_nt: TGTGCCAGCAGCCAGGACAGCTACTATGGCTACACCTTC
clone_size: few; v_call: TRBV5-1; j_call: TRBJ2-5; d_call: TRBD1; cdr3_length: 16; cdr3_aa: CASSFLQGALQETQYF; cdr3_nt: TGCGCCAGCAGCTTCCTCCAGGGGGCCCTCCAAGAGACCCAGTACTTC
clone_size: .; v_call: TRBV10-3; j_call: TRBJ2-5; d_call: .; cdr3_length: 13; cdr3_aa: CATNREPQETQYF; cdr3_nt: TGTGCCACGAACAGGGAACCCCAAGAGACCCAGTACTTC
clone_size: few; v_call: TRBV6-5; j_call: TRBJ2-1; d_call: .; cdr3_length: 16; cdr3_aa: CASSYSGTYSYNEQFF; cdr3_nt: TGTGCCAGCAGTTACTCCGGGACTTACTCCTACAATGAGCAGTTCTTC
clone_size: .; v_call: TRBV20-1; j_call: TRBJ1-5; d_call: .; cdr3_length: 15; cdr3_aa: CSARRLLRSNQPQHF; cdr3_nt: TGCAGTGCTAGACGTCTACTGAGAAGCAATCAGCCCCAGCATTTT
clone_size: .; v_call: TRBV6-5; j_call: TRBJ2-1; d_call: TRBD1; cdr3_length: 12; cdr3_aa: CATTGTGDEQFF; cdr3_nt: TGTGCCACCACCGGGACAGGAGATGAGCAGTTCTTC
clone_size: few; v_call: TRBV7-9; j_call: TRBJ2-7; d_call: TRBD1; cdr3_length: 15; cdr3_aa: CASSLGSGTGGEQYF; cdr3_nt: TGTGCCAGCAGCTTAGGATCCGGGACAGGGGGCGAGCAGTACTTC
clone_size: .; v_call: TRBV5-1; j_call: TRBJ2-7; d_call: .; cdr3_length: 14; cdr3_aa: CASSLYGGPSEQYF; cdr3_nt: TGCGCCAGCAGCTTGTACGGGGGACCCTCCGAGCAGTACTTC
clone_size: .; v_call: TRBV6-5; j_call: TRBJ2-1; d_call: TRBD2; cdr3_length: 14; cdr3_aa: CASNRGGAYNEQFF; cdr3_nt: TGTGCCAGCAATCGGGGGGGAGCCTACAATGAGCAGTTCTTC
clone_size: .; v_call: TRBV2; j_call: TRBJ1-1; d_call: .; cdr3_length: 14; cdr3_aa: CASRTRGMNTEAFF; cdr3_nt: TGTGCCAGCAGGACAAGGGGAATGAACACTGAAGCTTTCTTT
clone_size: .; v_call: TRBV20-1; j_call: TRBJ1-1; d_call: .; cdr3_length: 14; cdr3_aa: CSASLPGRIGEAFF; cdr3_nt: TGCAGTGCTAGTCTCCCAGGTAGAATCGGTGAAGCTTTCTTT
clone_size: .; v_call: TRBV20-1; j_call: TRBJ2-6; d_call: .; cdr3_length: 18; cdr3_aa: CSAPLAGISYSGANVLTF; cdr3_nt: TGCAGTGCTCCCTTGGCGGGAATATCGTACTCTGGGGCCAACGTCCTGACTTTC
clone_size: .; v_call: TRBV7-9; j_call: TRBJ2-7; d_call: .; cdr3_length: 14; cdr3_aa: CASVPGQGNNEQYF; cdr3_nt: TGTGCCAGCGTCCCGGGCCAGGGTAATAACGAGCAGTACTTC
clone_size: few; v_call: TRBV7-2; j_call: TRBJ2-5; d_call: .; cdr3_length: 11; cdr3_aa: CASTAAETQYF; cdr3_nt: TGTGCCAGCACCGCTGCAGAGACCCAGTACTTC
clone_size: .; v_call: TRBV4-3; j_call: TRBJ2-5; d_call: TRBD1; cdr3_length: 15; cdr3_aa: CASSLRQGPQETQYF; cdr3_nt: TGCGCCAGCAGCCTAAGACAGGGCCCTCAAGAGACCCAGTACTTC
clone_size: .; v_call: TRBV7-2; j_call: TRBJ2-7; d_call: TRBD2; cdr3_length: 16; cdr3_aa: CASSEAGGLGIYEQYF; cdr3_nt: TGTGCCAGCAGCGAAGCGGGGGGGCTAGGGATCTACGAGCAGTACTTC
clone_size: few; v_call: TRBV20-1; j_call: TRBJ1-1; d_call: .; cdr3_length: 13; cdr3_aa: CSARRDQNTEAFF; cdr3_nt: TGCAGTGCTAGGCGCGACCAGAACACTGAAGCTTTCTTT
clone_size: few; v_call: TRBV25-1; j_call: TRBJ2-5; d_call: .; cdr3_length: 13; cdr3_aa: CASSRDGGETQYF; cdr3_nt: TGTGCCAGCAGTAGAGACGGGGGAGAGACCCAGTACTTC
clone_size: .; v_call: TRBV20-1; j_call: TRBJ2-2; d_call: TRBD2; cdr3_length: 16; cdr3_aa: CSATRTSGGATGELFF; cdr3_nt: TGCAGTGCTACTAGAACTAGCGGGGGAGCCACCGGGGAGCTGTTTTTT
clone_size: .; v_call: TRBV7-9; j_call: TRBJ2-7; d_call: TRBD1; cdr3_length: 17; cdr3_aa: CASSTRQGARGSYEQYF; cdr3_nt: TGTGCCAGCAGCACAAGACAGGGTGCAAGGGGCTCCTACGAGCAGTACTTC
clone_size: few; v_call: TRBV4-1; j_call: TRBJ1-4; d_call: TRBD1; cdr3_length: 17; cdr3_aa: CASSQEQGLRDRVKLFF; cdr3_nt: TGCGCCAGCAGCCAAGAACAAGGCCTCCGGGACAGGGTGAAACTGTTTTTT
clone_size: .; v_call: TRBV6-5; j_call: TRBJ1-4; d_call: .; cdr3_length: 12; cdr3_aa: CASSYSTGKLFF; cdr3_nt: TGTGCCAGCAGTTACTCGACTGGAAAACTGTTTTTT
clone_size: few; v_call: TRBV20-1; j_call: TRBJ2-3; d_call: .; cdr3_length: 14; cdr3_aa: CSAKTSTSTDTQYF; cdr3_nt: TGCAGTGCCAAGACTTCTACCAGCACAGATACGCAGTATTTT
clone_size: .; v_call: TRBV5-1; j_call: TRBJ2-2; d_call: .; cdr3_length: 16; cdr3_aa: CASSLAGLPNTGELFF; cdr3_nt: TGCGCCAGCAGCTTGGCGGGACTCCCGAACACCGGGGAGCTGTTTTTT
clone_size: .; v_call: TRBV7-2; j_call: TRBJ2-7; d_call: TRBD2; cdr3_length: 16; cdr3_aa: CASSPYTSGGFYEQYF; cdr3_nt: TGTGCCAGCAGCCCGTACACTAGCGGGGGATTCTACGAGCAGTACTTC